This TCR beta chain was identified in a study of TIL therapy for anti-PD-1-resistant metastatic lung cancer. Study in general: Median patient age was around 50, ranging roughly 35-85 years.

This was the immunoSEQ v3 assay. Survey-level samples got 1.5 million to 2 million read pairs; deep-level samples got roughly 5-6.5 million. Clones were read by immunoSEQ multiplex PCR, and TCRdb kept only the in-frame ones, dropping some. The sample consists of 52,000 or so clones, about 81% of them appearing once. The CDR3 spans 17 residues. Germline values: CDR1 SNHLY, CDR2 FYNNEI. Trimming removed 6 bases from V and 6 bases from J; junction bases left unmatched: 15. This sample's time point: pre-treatment sample, taken before nivolumab and TIL therapy. Enrollment ran from 2017 to early 2020. This chain links TRBV2 with TRBJ2-5; 11 bases agree with TRBD2. The sequencing used blood, collected at baseline. This TCR was recovered from a person between 30 and 80 years old with non-small cell lung cancer. The chain's CDR3 is CASSLPTLAGGWKTQYF. The CDR3 DNA sequence: TGTGCCAGCAGCCTCCCCACCCTAGCGGGAGGTTGGAAGACCCAGTACTTC.